One sample yielded the 10 T cell receptor beta chains listed below, sequenced in a study of CD8+ T cells in alopecia areata. Once RNA had been extracted, it was reverse transcribed into cDNA to act as the sequencing template. Sequenced by immunoSEQ multiplex PCR; TCRdb stores in-frame clones only, minus some. In the table there are 110,000 or so clones, 59% of which are singletons. Source material: CD8+ T cells sorted from blood. These receptors all stem from a human donor in good health.

This clone was counted once. The chain has TRBV13 and TRBJ2-5; TRBD1 is a possible D gene (5 bases). The J call is in doubt because the DNA end fits TRBJ2-7 better. Germline V gene data show CDR1 as PRHDT and CDR2 as FYEKMQ (reference sequence). The CDR3 spans 12 residues. CDR3 nucleotides: TGTGCCAGCAGCTTACAGGGAAACGAGCAGTACTTC. This sequence encodes CASSLQGNEQYF.

This clone occurred a few times. The chain uses TRBV6-6 and TRBJ2-1, with D maybe TRBD1 (5 bases). V was trimmed by 7 bases and J by 7 bases, leaving 17 bases between them. Germline CDR1 and CDR2: MNHNY and SVGAGI (reference sequence). This CDR3 contains 14 residues. The CDR3 sequence is CASTEGRVLNEQFF. As DNA, the CDR3 is TGTGCCAGCACCGAAGGCAGGGTTTTGAATGAGCAGTTCTTC.

The CDR3 sequence is CASSLDREVAGYTF. The CDR3 DNA is TGTGCCAGCAGCCTGGACAGGGAGGTTGCTGGCTACACCTTC. The chain carries TRBV28 and TRBJ1-2, with TRBD1 matching 8 bases. This CDR3 is built from 14 residues. Germline V gene data show CDR1 as MDHEN and CDR2 as SYDVKM. The trim removed 6 bases at V and 7 bases at J, leaving 10 bases unmatched.

This clone was seen a few times. This chain joins TRBV5-6 and TRBJ1-1, with 11 bases fitting TRBD1. The trim removed 4 bases at V and 6 bases at J, leaving 11 bases unmatched. Germline V gene sequence: CDR1 SGHDT, CDR2 YYEEEE. This CDR3 has 16 residues. The chain's CDR3 is CASSLSDRGRMAEAFF. DNA for the CDR3: TGTGCCAGCAGCCTATCGGACAGGGGGCGAATGGCTGAAGCTTTCTTT.

This chain links TRBV9 with TRBJ1-1; TRBD1 aligns across 7 bases. Germline loops: CDR1 SGDLS, CDR2 YYNGEE. The CDR3 is made up of 15 amino acids. V was pared by 3 bases and J by 6 bases, with 11 bases of the junction left unmatched. The chain's CDR3 is CASSGSQGGSAEAFF. The CDR3 region has the DNA TGTGCCAGCAGCGGATCTCAAGGGGGCAGCGCTGAAGCTTTCTTT. The entire variable domain, with the rest obtained from reference TRBV9 and TRBJ1-1, is as follows: DSGVTQTPKHLITATGQRVTLRCSPRSGDLSVYWYQQSLDQGLQFLIQYYNGEERAKGNILERFSAQQFPDLHSELNLSSLELGDSALYFCASSGSQGGSAEAFFGQGTRLTVV.

V is TRBV4-3 and J is TRBJ2-7; D call uncertain. CDR1 is LGHNA, CDR2 YSLEER, per germline. This CDR3 comprises 15 residues. Trimming removed 4 bases from V and 4 bases from J, with 17 bases in between. The CDR3 sequence: CASSPSPAQLYEQYF. DNA of the CDR3: TGCGCCAGCAGCCCCTCCCCGGCTCAACTTTACGAGCAGTACTTC.

With respect to this clone: The junction differs from germline at one of its ends, possibly a read error. The genes are TRBV27 and TRBJ1-5, with D unresolved. This CDR3 spans 15 amino acids. The germline CDR1 and CDR2 sequences are MNHEY and SMNVEV (reference sequence). CDR3 coding DNA: TGTGCCAGCATTTTATTGGTAGCCATCAATCAGCCCCAGCATTTT. It encodes CASILLVAINQPQHF.

The V gene is TRBV29-1, the J gene TRBJ1-2; a possible D gene is TRBD1 (5 bases). The CDR3 covers 16 residues. Germline V gene lookup returns CDR1 SQVTM and CDR2 ANQGSEA. Between the trimmed V and J ends, which lost 1 base and 2 bases, there was a span of 17 bases. CDR3 residues: CSVEGGRTGDNYGYTF. The CDR3 DNA follows: TGCAGCGTTGAAGGCGGACGGACGGGGGACAACTATGGCTACACCTTC.

V and J are TRBV10-3 and TRBJ2-7; 7 nucleotides agree with TRBD2. The length of the CDR3 is 13 residues. The V gene's germline CDR1 is ENHRY and CDR2 SYGVKD. J was trimmed by 2 bases and V by 8 bases; bases with no gene match: 6. CDR3 protein: CAISDGTTYEQYF. The CDR3 nucleotides read TGTGCCATCTCAGACGGGACTACCTACGAGCAGTACTTC.

The rearrangement uses TRBV10-3 and TRBJ1-6; D may be TRBD1 (6 bases). V was trimmed by 5 bases and J by 5 bases, leaving 13 bases between them. Germline CDR1 reads ENHRY; CDR2 reads SYGVKD. This CDR3 has 15 amino acids. The CDR3, as DNA: TGTGCCATCAGTCTGGACAGTTCCCATAATTCACCCCTCCACTTT. This codes for CAISLDSSHNSPLHF.